This T cell receptor beta chain is from a study of blood T cell repertoires in COVID-19. Across the study: Researchers got acute and convalescent COVID-19 samples from the United States, Italy and Spain. Nucleic acid was either cDNA or gDNA, and it came from T cells, B-cell-depleted T cells, or PBMCs.

Original handling: Amplified reference gene primers provided the basis for estimating nucleated cell counts. Clones were read by immunoSEQ multiplex PCR, and TCRdb kept only the in-frame ones, dropping some. The D gene and trimming were derived from the DNA, and the V and J assignments and clone size from that table. The sample lists fewer than 200,000 clones, over 75% occurring once. The sample was peripheral blood. This sequence originates from a man between 50 and 59 years old with acute or convalescent COVID-19.

The CDR3 region is CASSPPSGANTEAFF. CDR3 nucleotide sequence: TGTGCCAGCTCACCACCGAGCGGTGCTAACACTGAAGCTTTCTTT. This sequence joins TRBV18 and TRBJ1-1; D is unresolved. V was clipped by 0 bases and J by 2 bases, with 10 bases between them. The CDR3 contains 15 residues. Germline assignment: CDR1 KGHSH and CDR2 LQKENI.